This paragraph reports one T cell receptor (beta chain). The data belong to a study of blood T cell repertoires in COVID-19. Overall study context: The United States, Italy and Spain supplied acute and convalescent COVID-19 samples. The analysed material was cDNA or gDNA that came from T cells, B-cell-depleted T cells, or PBMCs.

While infection was still active, Seattle patients were enrolled and then followed longitudinally. The germline V gene has CDR1 MGHRA and CDR2 YSYEKL. Trimming cost V 2 bases and J 4 bases; bases outside gene matches: 9. CDR3 length: 17 residues. Only in-frame clones appear in the TCRdb table, and some are missing; sequencing was by immunoSEQ multiplex PCR. The repertoire consists of about 200,000 clones, with around 81% occurring once and the leading ten covering around 0.93%. The chain uses TRBV4-1 and TRBJ2-5, with 11 bases aligning to TRBD1. The source material was peripheral blood. The clonotype comes from a man aged 55 to 69 with COVID-19, enrolled during active disease. CDR3 region: CASSQQKPGQGGETQYF. CDR3 nucleotide sequence: TGCGCCAGCAGCCAACAAAAACCGGGACAGGGGGGAGAGACCCAGTACTTC.